This entry features one T cell receptor (beta chain) sequence. No antigen is known for it. Qualities for individual bases were not recorded, and no much larger clone is one base off. Each collaborating institution followed its own protocols to collect whole blood in K2EDTA tubes. For TCRbeta analysis, collaborator samples were shipped as frozen whole blood, as isolated PBMCs, or as DNA extracted from either sample type. The sample comes from a study of blood T cell repertoires in COVID-19 (dated by TCRdb to 2020 to 2022). Broadly, across the study: Samples covering the acute and convalescent phases of COVID-19 were provided by collaborators in the United States, Italy and Spain. The material from the prospective study consisted of cDNA or gDNA derived from T cells, B-cell-depleted T cells, or PBMCs. The dataset comprised deeply sampled blood TCRbeta repertoires from subjects exposed to, actively infected with, or recovered from COVID-19. A freely available public database, intended as a resource for researchers studying the immune response to SARS-CoV-2, is where the repertoires were released. Samples came from the ongoing ImmuneRACE study (first 160 participants) plus 1,254 subjects from 6 global collaborators. A de-identified subject ID, COVID-19 status, age in years and sex were almost always included in the sample metadata. HLA class I and class II types, where available, came from metadata supplied by the sample provider rather than from assay-based typing. Broader findings and caveats from the paper: The quantity of clinical and demographic metadata differed by source and by participant and was supplied without curation.

TCRbeta CDR3 regions were amplified from genomic DNA using the immunoSEQ Assay, a bias-controlled multiplex PCR. In the original analysis: The number of nucleated cells in each sample was estimated by amplification of reference gene primers within the assay. To quantify the absolute abundance of each unique TCRbeta CDR3 rearrangement, sequence reads were collapsed and filtered. For each sample, productive Simpson clonality was calculated as the square root of Simpson's diversity index across productive rearrangements. TCRdb's version of the immuneACCESS table is confined to in-frame rearrangements and falls short of the full clone set. An unresolved V gene accounts for under half of the shortfall where checked; the remainder is of unknown origin. The V and J calls and clone size were taken over from that table, and D and trimming were inferred from the DNA. The sample table contains just over 45,000 clones; only one count was recorded for around 87% of them. The ten largest clones capture approximately 5% of the sample.

Trimmed from V: 2 bases; trimmed from J: 7 bases; junction bases lacking a gene match: 23. From the germline V gene, CDR1 is MGHRA and CDR2 is YSYEKL. From the cysteine through the phenylalanine, the CDR3 covers 20 amino acids. Only the CDR3 DNA is retained, 60 bases long and in frame from the first base. The sample consisted of peripheral blood. The V gene is TRBV4-1 and the J gene is TRBJ2-7; 10 bases in the middle match TRBD1. This TCR was sampled from a human donor in a cohort sampled during active COVID-19. CDR3 loop: CASSQKPGRDRGLPPREQYF. The DNA is TGCGCCAGCAGCCAAAAACCGGGACGGGACAGGGGCCTACCCCCTCGTGAGCAGTACTTC.